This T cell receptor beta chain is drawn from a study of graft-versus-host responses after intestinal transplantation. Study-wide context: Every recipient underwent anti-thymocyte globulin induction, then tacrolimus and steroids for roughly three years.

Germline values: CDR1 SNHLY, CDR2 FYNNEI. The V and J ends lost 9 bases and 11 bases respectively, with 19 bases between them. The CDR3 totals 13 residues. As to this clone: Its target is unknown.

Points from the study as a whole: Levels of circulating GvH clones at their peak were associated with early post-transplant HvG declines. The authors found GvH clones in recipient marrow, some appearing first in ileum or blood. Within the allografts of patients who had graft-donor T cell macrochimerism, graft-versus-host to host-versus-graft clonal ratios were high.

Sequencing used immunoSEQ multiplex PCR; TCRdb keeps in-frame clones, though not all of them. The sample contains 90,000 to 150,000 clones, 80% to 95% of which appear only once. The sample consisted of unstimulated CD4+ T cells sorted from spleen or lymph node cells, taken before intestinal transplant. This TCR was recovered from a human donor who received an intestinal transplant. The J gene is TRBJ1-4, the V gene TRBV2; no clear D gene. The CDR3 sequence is CASYGQLIPKLFF. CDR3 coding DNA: TGTGCCAGTTACGGGCAGCTAATCCCTAAACTGTTTTTT.